This T cell receptor (beta chain) was found in a study of lung T cells in sarcoidosis with Löfgren's syndrome. Study details: Löfgren's syndrome patients were the main repertoire analysis focus.

Each CDR3 protein gets one entry after TCRdb re-called the reads with MiXCR. The sample carries 58,000 or so distinct CDR3 sequences, approximately 22% recorded once. This clonotype came up many times. The material sequenced was CD4+ T cells from PBMCs. The source of this sequence is a human donor with sarcoidosis (Löfgren's syndrome or another form), or a control subject (not recorded which).

DNA of the CDR3: TGCGCCAGCAGCTTTAGGTCCCCTAGCACAGATACGCAGTATTTT. It is translated as CASSFRSPSTDTQYF. This chain joins TRBV5-1 and TRBJ2-3; unclear D gene. Germline V CDR1 and CDR2: SGHRS, YFSETQ. The V end was cut by 2 bases, the J end by 0 bases, with 10 bases between. The CDR3 contains 15 residues. Complete variable domain (other parts from reference TRBV5-1 and TRBJ2-3): KAGVTQTPRYLIKTRGQQVTLSCSPISGHRSVSWYQQTPGQGLQFLFEYFSETQRNKGNFPGRFSGRQFSNSRSEMNVSTLELGDSALYLCASSFRSPSTDTQYFGPGTRLTVL.